This T cell receptor beta chain came from a study of T cell clonality in common variable immunodeficiency. Assay: immunoSEQ multiplex PCR; the TCRdb copy retains only in-frame clones and omits some. In total the sample includes approximately 30,000 clones, none of them seen once. Study-level findings and limits: Common variable immunodeficiency TCR beta sequences reportedly had fewer deletions and N-nucleotide insertions.

This clone was counted ten times or more. Its target is not known. Caucasian heritage predominated among both patients and controls. Each donor provided about 4.5 to 8.5 ml of heparinized whole blood. The sample was peripheral blood mononuclear cells. The TCR was taken from a person aged 18 to 70 in good health.

CDR3 amino acids: CASSGVQGLGEKLFF. CDR3 bases read: TGCGCCAGCAGCGGCGTACAGGGGCTCGGGGAAAAA. The rearrangement links TRBV5-1 to TRBJ1-4, with 7 bases fitting TRBD1. The DNA ends 3 residues before the CDR3 does, and the rest of the CDR3 is filled in from the germline J gene. From germline, CDR1 is SGHRS and CDR2 YFSETQ. Germline trimming cut 4 bases from V and 8 bases from J; bases unmatched to any gene: 11. The CDR3 runs 15 residues.